This T cell receptor (beta chain) appears in the sequencing data of a study of blood T cell repertoires in COVID-19. For the study at large: Both acute and convalescent COVID-19 samples were obtained from the United States, Italy and Spain. T cells, B-cell-depleted T cells, or PBMCs supplied cDNA or gDNA.

The CDR3 has 12 amino acids. V lost 6 bases and J lost 0, with 6 bases in between. The V gene's germline CDR1 is SQVTM and CDR2 ANQGSEA. Authors' data handling: Cell counts per sample came from amplifying reference gene primers. TCRdb keeps only in-frame clones here, not all; method: immunoSEQ multiplex PCR. The V and J calls and clone size come from that table; D and trimming were worked out from the DNA. The sample has hundreds of thousands of clones, approximately 90% seen once; the top ten hold approximately 7.2%. The chain joins TRBV29-1 to TRBJ1-3; D is unresolved. This TCR came from a woman aged 25 to 39 who had recovered from COVID-19. The source material was peripheral blood. The chain's CDR3 is CSVKFSGNTIYF. CDR3 DNA sequence: TGCAGCGTCAAATTCTCTGGAAACACCATATATTTT.